The entry that follows covers one T cell receptor (beta chain) sequence. No antigen is known for it. Base qualities are not at hand, and no much larger clone is one base apart. This sample is drawn from a study of long-term antiretroviral therapy in people with HIV (dated by TCRdb to the early 2020s). In terms of the full investigation: The earliest samples were collected about a decade before the 2015 WHO recommendation for immediate ART, when ART was typically delayed until CD4 counts fell. Whether ART initiation and durable HIV suppression were associated with changes in peripheral blood TRB repertoire composition and diversity was tested in a retrospective serial study. A total of roughly 200 cryopreserved PBMC samples came from a few dozen adults with confirmed HIV infection and were collected serially over a mean of roughly six years (range 1-12). Among the roughly 30 participants with HIV, around 10 were female. No cross-contamination during QIAcube processing was shown when test extractions of a monoclonal T-cell line were performed alongside some 33 polyclonal samples. Study-wide findings and limitations: Starting ART was linked to a significant rise in TRB diversity, yet even after long-term ART the diversity remained significantly lower than in transplant donor controls. Because PBMC availability was limited, only the TCR beta chain was sequenced, with no alpha chain pairing. Inferences about post-ART repertoire changes are limited because no data were available on ART adherence, viral resistance or therapy changes. HIV repertoires had narrower CDR3 length ranges than controls, and the network structure suggested an antigen-experienced repertoire that shifted only slightly toward naive after ART. Expanded TRB clones identified before ART initiation dominated the repertoire across all time points, though the dominance fluctuated and decreased in many PLHIV after ART. Because pre-ART samples had limited cell numbers, profiling was done on unsorted PBMC rather than on sorted CD4+ and CD8+ T cells. The samples span the years 2004 to 2017, and the ART regimens used at that time may not be as effective as current regimens.

Participants were included only if at least one PBMC sample before ART initiation and at least two post-ART samples were available. Treatment was received in the United States of America by all participants with HIV. Before DNA extraction, cryopreserved samples of roughly 1-10 million PBMC were thawed and washed. At the time of the earliest PBMC sample, participants with HIV were aged between roughly 20 and 54 years. Each participant contributed PBMC samples from 1-4 timepoints before ART initiation and 2-8 timepoints after ART initiation, with a median of 7 samples. For every participant, serial HIV viral load, CD4+ T-cell count, ART history and demographic data were obtained. Using a Qiagen kit on a QIAcube, genomic DNA was extracted from unsorted PBMC, with samples processed in batches of 12. The immunoSEQ hsTCRB v3.0 assay was used at survey level resolution for TRB variable region sequencing. The target sequencing depth for TRB was roughly 40,000-55,000 T-cell genomes per sample. An Illumina MiSeq with a v3 150-cycle kit was used to sequence the pooled TRB libraries. In the authors' own workflow: Analysis of repertoires was carried out in R inside a reproducible Nextflow workflow spanning QC, data transformation and analysis. LymphoSeq2, an R package for AIRR-Seq data exploration, was used to implement custom analyses. Several samples that yielded fewer than 5000 total TRB sequences were excluded, so that under 200 HIV repertoires were analyzed. Among the approximately 190 retained HIV repertoires, 55 to 65 were collected before ART initiation and approximately 130 after ART initiation. Repertoires were downsampled to 5000 TRB nucleotide sequences, with summary statistics averaged over 100 downsampling iterations. TRB sequences were retained for analysis only if CDR3 regions of at least seven amino acids were present. A Shannon entropy-derived clonality score and the Gini coefficient were used to measure diversity. In the repertoire networks, any two of the top 5000 CDR3 amino acid sequences were linked whenever the two sequences differed by an edit distance of one. For TRB CDR3 amino acid sequences, GLIPH2 was used to predict antigen specificity groups and MHC restriction. Known CMV, EBV, HIV or tissue antigen associations were flagged by matching CDR3 amino acid sequences against VDJdb and McPAS-TCR. Pre-ART, post-ART and control groups were compared with Wilcoxon signed-rank tests and Holm-Bonferroni correction. The table was pulled from immuneACCESS by TCRdb, which kept in-frame rearrangements only. Such tables lose some clones; where checked, under half of the loss comes from unresolved V genes, and the rest has no known cause. From that table come the V and J calls and clone size; the DNA was used to work out D and trimming. The sample includes 25,000 to 30,000 clones, with 80% to 85% observed a single time. The ten largest clonotypes hold approximately 10% of the sample.

The clonotype was recovered from a man aged 30 to 39 with HIV. The sample in question was unsorted PBMCs, obtained 2.7 to 2.8 years after starting antiretroviral therapy.

The DNA sequence reads TGTGCCAGCAGTCCCCCCGACAGGGCATATGGCTACACCTTC. It translates to CASSPPDRAYGYTF. Recombination linked TRBV28 to TRBJ1-2, with TRBD1 identical over 7 junction bases. Here V drops 5 bases and J drops 5 bases, and the junction holds 8 bases not matched to any gene. From a lookup of the germline V gene, CDR1 and CDR2 are MDHEN and SYDVKM. The CDR3 holds 14 amino acids from the cysteine to the phenylalanine. CDR3 DNA only is kept here, 42 bases in frame from base 1.